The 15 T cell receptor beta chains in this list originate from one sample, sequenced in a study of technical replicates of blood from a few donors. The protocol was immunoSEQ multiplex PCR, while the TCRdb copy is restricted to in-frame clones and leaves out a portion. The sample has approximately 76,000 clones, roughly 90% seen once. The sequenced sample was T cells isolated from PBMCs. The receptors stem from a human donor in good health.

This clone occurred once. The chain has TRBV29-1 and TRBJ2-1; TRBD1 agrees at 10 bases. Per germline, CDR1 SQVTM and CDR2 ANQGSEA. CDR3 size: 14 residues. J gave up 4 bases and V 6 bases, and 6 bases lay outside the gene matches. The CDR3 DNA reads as TGCAGCGTCCGGGCGGGACAGGGGTACAATGAGCAGTTCTTC. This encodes CSVRAGQGYNEQFF.

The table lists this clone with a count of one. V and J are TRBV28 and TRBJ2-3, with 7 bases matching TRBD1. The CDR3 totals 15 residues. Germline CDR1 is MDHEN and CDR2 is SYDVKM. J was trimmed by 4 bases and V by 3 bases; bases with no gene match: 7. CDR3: CASSFRTGVADTQYF. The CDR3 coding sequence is TGTGCCAGCAGTTTCCGGACAGGTGTGGCAGATACGCAGTATTTT. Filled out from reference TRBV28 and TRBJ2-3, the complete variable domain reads DVKVTQSSRYLVKRTGEKVFLECVQDMDHENMFWYRQDPGLGLRLIYFSYDVKMKEKGDIPEGYSVSREKKERFSLILESASTNQTSMYLCASSFRTGVADTQYFGPGTRLTVL.

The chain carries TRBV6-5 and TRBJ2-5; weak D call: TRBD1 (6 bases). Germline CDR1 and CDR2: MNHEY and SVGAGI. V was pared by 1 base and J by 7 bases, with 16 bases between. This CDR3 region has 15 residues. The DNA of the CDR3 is TGTGCCAGCAGTTACTATAGGGGGATTGGGGGGACCCAGTACTTC. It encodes CASSYYRGIGGTQYF.

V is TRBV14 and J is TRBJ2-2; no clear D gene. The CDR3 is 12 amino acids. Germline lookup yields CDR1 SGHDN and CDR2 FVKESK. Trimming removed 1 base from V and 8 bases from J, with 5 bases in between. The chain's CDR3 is CASSQGAGELFF. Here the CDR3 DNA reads TGTGCCAGCAGCCAAGGGGCTGGGGAGCTGTTTTTT.

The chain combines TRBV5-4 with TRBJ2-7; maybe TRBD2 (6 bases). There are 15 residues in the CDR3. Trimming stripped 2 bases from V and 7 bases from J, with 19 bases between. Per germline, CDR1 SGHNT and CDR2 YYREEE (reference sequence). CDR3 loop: CASSFTGSGVGEQYF. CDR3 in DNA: TGTGCCAGCAGCTTCACCGGGAGTGGTGTAGGGGAGCAGTACTTC.

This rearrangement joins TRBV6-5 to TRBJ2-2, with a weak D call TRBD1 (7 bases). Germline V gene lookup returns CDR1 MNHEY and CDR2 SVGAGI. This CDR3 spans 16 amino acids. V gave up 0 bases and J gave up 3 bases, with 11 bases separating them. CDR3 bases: TGTGCCAGCAGTTACTCCAGGGGGGTATACACCGGGGAGCTGTTTTTT. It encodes CASSYSRGVYTGELFF.

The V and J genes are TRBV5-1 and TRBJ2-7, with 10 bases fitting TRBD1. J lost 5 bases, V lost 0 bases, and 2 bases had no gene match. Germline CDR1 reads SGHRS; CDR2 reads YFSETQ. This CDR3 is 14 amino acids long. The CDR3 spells CASSLGGTGDEQYF. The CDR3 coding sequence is TGCGCCAGCAGCTTGGGGGGGACAGGGGACGAGCAGTACTTC. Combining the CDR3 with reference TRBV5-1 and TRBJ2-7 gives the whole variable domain KAGVTQTPRYLIKTRGQQVTLSCSPISGHRSVSWYQQTPGQGLQFLFEYFSETQRNKGNFPGRFSGRQFSNSRSEMNVSTLELGDSALYLCASSLGGTGDEQYFGPGTRLTVT.

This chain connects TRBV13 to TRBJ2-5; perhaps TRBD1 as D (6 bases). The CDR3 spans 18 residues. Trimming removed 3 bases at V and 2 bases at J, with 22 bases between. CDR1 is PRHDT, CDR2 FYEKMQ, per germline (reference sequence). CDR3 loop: CASSFRVQGPLGQETQYF. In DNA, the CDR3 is TGTGCCAGCAGCTTTAGAGTCCAGGGGCCGTTGGGACAAGAGACCCAGTACTTC.

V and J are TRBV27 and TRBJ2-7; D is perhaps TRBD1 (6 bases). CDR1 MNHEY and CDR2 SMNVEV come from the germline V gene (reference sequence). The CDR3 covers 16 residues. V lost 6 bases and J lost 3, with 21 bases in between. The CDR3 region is CASSNSGTQAFYEQYF. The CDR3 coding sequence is TGTGCCAGCAGCAACTCCGGGACACAGGCTTTCTACGAGCAGTACTTC.

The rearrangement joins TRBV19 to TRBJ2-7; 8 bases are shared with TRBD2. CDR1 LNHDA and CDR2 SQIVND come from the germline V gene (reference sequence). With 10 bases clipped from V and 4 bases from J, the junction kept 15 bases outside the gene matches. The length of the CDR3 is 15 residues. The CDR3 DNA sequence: TGTGCCACCGTCGGAGGCGGCGGGAGGTCGTACGAGCAGTACTTC. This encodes CATVGGGGRSYEQYF.

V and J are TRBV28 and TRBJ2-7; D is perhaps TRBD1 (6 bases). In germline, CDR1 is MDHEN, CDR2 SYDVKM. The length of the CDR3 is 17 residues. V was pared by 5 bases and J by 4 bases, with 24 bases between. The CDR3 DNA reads TGTGCCAGCAGTCCGGACAGCCCTGGCAATACCAAATACGAGCAGTACTTC. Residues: CASSPDSPGNTKYEQYF.

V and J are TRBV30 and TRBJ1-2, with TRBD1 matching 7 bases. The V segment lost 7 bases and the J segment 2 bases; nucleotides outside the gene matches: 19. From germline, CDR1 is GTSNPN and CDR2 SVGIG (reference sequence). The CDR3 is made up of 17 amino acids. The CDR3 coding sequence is TGTGCCTCTCGGATCCCCTCAACAGGGGCGGGGAACTATGGCTACACCTTC. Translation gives CASRIPSTGAGNYGYTF.

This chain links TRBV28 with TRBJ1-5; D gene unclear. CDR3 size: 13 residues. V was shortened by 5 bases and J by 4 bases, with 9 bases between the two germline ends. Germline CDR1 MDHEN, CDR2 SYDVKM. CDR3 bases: TGTGCCAGCAGTCTTGGGAGTAATCAGCCCCAGCATTTT. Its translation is CASSLGSNQPQHF.

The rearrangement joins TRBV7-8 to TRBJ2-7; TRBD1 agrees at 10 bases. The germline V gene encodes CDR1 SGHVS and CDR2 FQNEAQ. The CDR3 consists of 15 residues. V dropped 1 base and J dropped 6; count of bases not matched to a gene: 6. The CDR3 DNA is TGTGCCAGCAGCTTAGTCGACAGGGGGCCGCGCGAGCAGTACTTC. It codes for CASSLVDRGPREQYF. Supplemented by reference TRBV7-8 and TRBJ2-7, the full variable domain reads GAGVSQSPRYKVAKRGQDVALRCDPISGHVSLFWYQQALGQGPEFLTYFQNEAQLDKSGLPSDRFFAERPEGSVSTLKIQRTQQEDSAVYLCASSLVDRGPREQYFGPGTRLTVT.

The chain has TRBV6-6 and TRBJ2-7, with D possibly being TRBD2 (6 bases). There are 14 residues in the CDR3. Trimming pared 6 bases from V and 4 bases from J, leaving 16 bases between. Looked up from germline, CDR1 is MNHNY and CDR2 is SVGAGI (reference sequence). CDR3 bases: TGTGCCAGCAGGGAAAAGGGTGGACTATACGAGCAGTACTTC. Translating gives CASREKGGLYEQYF.